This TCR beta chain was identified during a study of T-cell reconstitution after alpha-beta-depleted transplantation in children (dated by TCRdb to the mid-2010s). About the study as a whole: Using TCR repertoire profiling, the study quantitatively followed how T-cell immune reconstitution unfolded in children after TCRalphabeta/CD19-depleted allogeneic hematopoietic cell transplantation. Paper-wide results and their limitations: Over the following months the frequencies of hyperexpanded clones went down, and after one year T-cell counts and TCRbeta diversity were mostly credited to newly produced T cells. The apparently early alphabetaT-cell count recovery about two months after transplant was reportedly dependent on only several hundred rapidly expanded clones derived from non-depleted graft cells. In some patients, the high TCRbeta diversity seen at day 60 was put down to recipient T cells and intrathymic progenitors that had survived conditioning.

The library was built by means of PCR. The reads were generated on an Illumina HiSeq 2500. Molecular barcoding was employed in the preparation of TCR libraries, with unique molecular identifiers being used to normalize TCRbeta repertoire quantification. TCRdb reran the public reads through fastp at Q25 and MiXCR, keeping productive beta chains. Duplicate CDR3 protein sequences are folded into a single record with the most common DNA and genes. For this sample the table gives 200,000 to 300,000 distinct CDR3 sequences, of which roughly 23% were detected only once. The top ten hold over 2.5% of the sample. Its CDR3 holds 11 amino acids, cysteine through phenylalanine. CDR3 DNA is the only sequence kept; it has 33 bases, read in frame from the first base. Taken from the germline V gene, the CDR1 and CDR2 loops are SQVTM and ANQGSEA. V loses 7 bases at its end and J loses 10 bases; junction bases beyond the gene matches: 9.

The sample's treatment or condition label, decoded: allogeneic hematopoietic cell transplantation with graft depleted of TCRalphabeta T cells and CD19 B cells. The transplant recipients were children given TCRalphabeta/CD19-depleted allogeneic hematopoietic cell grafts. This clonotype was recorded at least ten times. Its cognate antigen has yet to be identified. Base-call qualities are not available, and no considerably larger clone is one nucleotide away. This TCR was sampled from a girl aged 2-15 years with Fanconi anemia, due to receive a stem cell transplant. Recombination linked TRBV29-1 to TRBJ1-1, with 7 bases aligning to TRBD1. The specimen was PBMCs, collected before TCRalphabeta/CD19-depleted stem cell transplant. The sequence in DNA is TGCAGCGCTGGACAGGAACACGGAGCTTTCTTT. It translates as CSAGQEHGAFF.